The clone carrying this T cell receptor beta chain has at least ten counts. The antigen remains unidentified. These data originate in a study of regulatory T cells in long-lasting Graves disease. The time point is: newly diagnosed GD, antithyroid drugs for less than 3 months. RNA isolated from PBMCs was used to make the TCR library. Criteria from the American Thyroid Association guidelines were applied to diagnose Graves' disease. Study-wide results and caveats: With some 2,700 shared public clonotypes, persistent patients exceeded new patients, who shared more than 900.

V lost 0 bases to trimming and J lost 0 bases; unmatched junction nucleotides: 8. The CDR3 has 17 amino acids. Germline CDR1 SGHRS, CDR2 YFSETQ. Relying on iRepertoire HTBI primers and Arm-PCR of CDR3 regions, the team built TCR beta libraries. One entry per CDR3 protein results from TCRdb running MiXCR on the multiplex PCR reads. Here the sample spans a few hundred thousand distinct CDR3 sequences, 15% to 20% being singletons. The same data also went into a second study, on T cells in Graves' hyperthyroidism and ophthalmopathy.

This material consisted of peripheral blood mononuclear cells (PBMCs), taken at new diagnosis, from a patient treated with antithyroid drugs. The TCR comes from a young woman with Graves disease. The V gene is TRBV5-1, the J gene TRBJ2-7; 8 bases fit TRBD2. The CDR3 spells CASSLAGAGGASYEQYF. The CDR3 DNA is TGCGCCAGCAGCTTGGCAGGGGCCGGGGGGGCCTCCTACGAGCAGTACTTC.